This TCR beta chain was observed in a study of blood T cell repertoires in COVID-19. Across the study: Both acute and convalescent COVID-19 samples were obtained from the United States, Italy and Spain. The analysed material was cDNA or gDNA that came from T cells, B-cell-depleted T cells, or PBMCs.

In the original analysis: Reference gene primer amplification yielded estimated nucleated cell counts. Sequenced by immunoSEQ multiplex PCR; TCRdb stores in-frame clones only, minus some. The DNA was the basis for D and trimming; V, J and clone size are from that table. The sample has 110,000 or so clones, 70% to 85% seen once. The sequence was collected from a middle-aged man with acute or convalescent COVID-19. The specimen was peripheral blood.

CDR3 bases: TGTGCCAGCAGCCAAAAAGCCTTCTTGGAGCAGTTCTTC. It specifies CASSQKAFLEQFF. This chain connects TRBV3-1 (or the pseudogene TRBV3-2) to TRBJ2-1; no firm D call. The CDR3 length is 13 residues. V lost 2 bases and J lost 10, with 12 bases in between. CDR1 is LGHDT and CDR2 is YNNKEL in the germline V gene (reference sequence).